The clone carrying this TCR beta chain was recorded once. The data originate from a study of blood T cell repertoires in COVID-19. Across the study: The study drew acute and convalescent COVID-19 samples from the United States, Italy and Spain. T cells, B-cell-depleted T cells, or PBMCs supplied cDNA or gDNA.

TCRdb keeps only in-frame clones here, not all; method: immunoSEQ multiplex PCR. The sample records around 230,000 clones, 75% to 90% being singletons. This CDR3 is built from 13 residues. Trimming took off 4 bases at V and 0 bases at J, with 6 bases between the two ends. Germline assignment: CDR1 SQVTM and CDR2 ANQGSEA. Participants were aged about 18 to 90 years, lived in around 25 US areas, and enrolled virtually. Categorization into cohorts depended on clinical history that participants reported. V gene TRBV29-1 combines with J gene TRBJ1-4; D gene unclear. Sequencing was performed on PBMCs or T cells enriched from blood (not recorded which). The TCR comes from a woman aged 35 to 49 with acute COVID-19. The CDR3 region has the DNA TGCAGCGTTGGAGGGACAACTAATGAAAAACTGTTTTTT. It translates to CSVGGTTNEKLFF. Complete variable domain (other parts from reference TRBV29-1 and TRBJ1-4): SAVISQKPSRDICQRGTSLTIQCQVDSQVTMMFWYRQQPGQSLTLIATANQGSEATYESGFVIDKFPISRPNLTFSTLTVSNMSPEDSSIYLCSVGGTTNEKLFFGSGTQLSVL.